The rows below give T cell receptor beta chains drawn from one sample of a study of blood T cell repertoires in COVID-19. Here immunoSEQ multiplex PCR was the method, and the copy in TCRdb shows in-frame clones only, minus some. The profile shows under 250,000 clones, roughly 90% of them singletons. Sequencing used peripheral blood. The receptors were sampled from a man aged 45-65 years with COVID-19, enrolled during active disease. The CDR3 runs from the conserved cysteine through the conserved F or W. A D gene is named only where the DNA matches it firmly. Only part of the rows carry a size: once, few, many, or a class if the clone is expanded.

>TRBV30|TRBJ2-5|-|-
TGTGCCTGGGCTTTCCGGGGGGCGGGGGAGACCCAGTACTTC
CAWAFRGAGETQYF
>TRBV7-9|TRBJ2-7|-|once
TGTGCCAGCAGCTCCGGGGACACCACCTACGAGCAGTACTTC
CASSSGDTTYEQYF
>TRBV3-1/TRBV3-2|TRBJ1-6|-|-
TGTGCCAGCAGCCAATACCCGGGGGGTAATATCAATTCACCCCTCCACTTT
CASSQYPGGNINSPLHF
>TRBV28|TRBJ1-1|-|-
TGTGCCAGCCGAACAGGGCTGGACACTGAAGCTTTCTTT
CASRTGLDTEAFF
>TRBV19|TRBJ1-1|-|-
TGTGCCAGTAGTCAACCTCCGGTGAACACTGAAGCTTTCTTT
CASSQPPVNTEAFF
>TRBV9|TRBJ2-1|TRBD2|-
TGTGCCAGCAGCGTACTCGGGACTAGCGGGTACAATGAGCAGTTCTTC
CASSVLGTSGYNEQFF
>TRBV5-1|TRBJ2-3|TRBD2|once
TGCGCCAGCAGCTTGGCGTCTAGCGGGCGCACAGATACGCAGTATTTT
CASSLASSGRTDTQYF
>TRBV11-2|TRBJ2-7|TRBD2|-
TGTGCCAGCAGCTCGTTAGCGGGTGAGTCCTACGAGCAGTACTTC
CASSSLAGESYEQYF
>TRBV6-5|TRBJ2-7|-|-
TGTGCCAGCAGTAGGTCCGGGCGGGGCACCTACGAGCAGTACTTC
CASSRSGRGTYEQYF
>TRBV7-2|TRBJ2-4|TRBD2|-
TGTGCCAGCAGCCCCCGCTATCGGGGGGGTGGGGCAAAAAACATTCAGTACTTC
CASSPRYRGGGAKNIQYF
>TRBV2|TRBJ1-3|TRBD1|once
TGTGCCAGCGGGACAGGGCCAAACACCATATATTTT
CASGTGPNTIYF
>TRBV3-1/TRBV3-2|TRBJ2-5|-|-
TGTGCCAGCAGGTCACAGGGCACGTACCAAGAGACCCAGTACTTC
CASRSQGTYQETQYF
>TRBV7-3|TRBJ2-2|-|-
TGTGCCAGCAGCTTACAGGCGACCGGGGAGCTGTTTTTT
CASSLQATGELFF
>TRBV7-2|TRBJ1-3|-|-
TGTGCCAGCAGCTCTCCGGGGGGGACTGGAAACACCATATATTTT
CASSSPGGTGNTIYF
>TRBV5-1|TRBJ2-2|-|-
TGCGCCAGCAGCTTCCTAGACAGGCCCCCCGGGGAGCTGTTTTTT
CASSFLDRPPGELFF
>TRBV27|TRBJ2-7|-|-
TGTGCCAGCAGCCCGCTAGCGCCCTACGAGCAGTACTTC
CASSPLAPYEQYF
>TRBV5-3|TRBJ1-4|TRBD1|-
TGTGCCAGAAGCCCGGACAGGGGGCATACTAATGAAAAACTGTTTTTT
CARSPDRGHTNEKLFF
>TRBV6-5|TRBJ1-4|TRBD1|-
TGTGCCAGCAGTTACTCTACGGGACAGGGGTATGAAAAACTGTTTTTT
CASSYSTGQGYEKLFF
>TRBV7-6|TRBJ2-5|TRBD1|once
TGTGCCAGCAGCTTAGTGTCAACAGGGGGGTTCCAAGAGACCCAGTACTTC
CASSLVSTGGFQETQYF
>TRBV27|TRBJ2-5|TRBD1|-
TGTGCCAGCCGGACACTGACAGGGGGCGCCGAGACCCAGTACTTC
CASRTLTGGAETQYF
>TRBV29-1|TRBJ1-1|-|-
TGCAGCGTCCGGACAGCCCTGAGCACTGAAGCTTTCTTT
CSVRTALSTEAFF
>TRBV27|TRBJ1-4|-|-
TGTGCCAGCAGTTTGGGGGCTTGGGAAGAAAAACTGTTTTTT
CASSLGAWEEKLFF
>TRBV19|TRBJ1-2|TRBD1|-
TGTGCCAGTAGTCCTAGGACAGGGGGCCATGGCTACACCTTC
CASSPRTGGHGYTF
>TRBV18|TRBJ1-3|-|-
TGTGCCAGCTCACCTAAGGCTACGGGGTCGGGAAACACCATATATTTT
CASSPKATGSGNTIYF
>TRBV29-1|TRBJ1-1|-|-
TGCAGCGTGGGGGGTCCTGAAGCTTTCTTT
CSVGGPEAFF
>TRBV7-3|TRBJ2-1|TRBD2|once
TGTGCCAGCAGCGGGGGGACTAGCGGGAGGCTAGAGCAGTTCTTC
CASSGGTSGRLEQFF
>TRBV2|TRBJ2-5|-|-
TGTGCCAGCAGTGGAGGGTGGACTGGAGAGACCCAGTACTTC
CASSGGWTGETQYF
>TRBV6-4|TRBJ2-1|TRBD2|-
TGTGCCAGTCGGACTAGCGGGAGGGGTGAGCAGTTCTTC
CASRTSGRGEQFF
>TRBV18|TRBJ2-5|TRBD1|-
TGTGCCAGCTCACCAGGGACAGCTCAAGAGACCCAGTACTTC
CASSPGTAQETQYF
>TRBV7-3|TRBJ2-3|TRBD2|-
TGTGCCAGCAGCTTAACGGGAGCGGGGGCCCGCCCAGATACGCAGTATTTT
CASSLTGAGARPDTQYF
>TRBV11-2|TRBJ1-4|TRBD1|once
TGTGCCAGCAGCTTAGGGGGACAGATTAATGAAAAACTGTTTTTT
CASSLGGQINEKLFF
>TRBV21-1|TRBJ2-1|-|-
TGTGCCAGCAGCTCTCGACTAGCGGGGCCCTCCTACAATGAGCAGTTCTTC
CASSSRLAGPSYNEQFF
>TRBV29-1|TRBJ1-1|TRBD1|-
TGCAGCGTGAACAGGGGGCGAGGCACTGAAGCTTTCTTT
CSVNRGRGTEAFF
>TRBV3-1/TRBV3-2|TRBJ2-5|-|-
TGTGCCAGCAGCCTTATGACAGGAGCCGGCCCTAAAGAGGCCCAGTACTTC
CASSLMTGAGPKEAQYF
>TRBV9|TRBJ2-3|-|-
TGTGCCAGCAGCGCCACAGGGATATCGGAAACAGATACGCAGTATTTT
CASSATGISETDTQYF
>TRBV18|TRBJ2-3|TRBD2|once
TGTGCCAGCTCACCCCTCCGGAGCGGGAGGGCCGTGAATACGCAGTATTTT
CASSPLRSGRAVNTQYF
>TRBV27|TRBJ1-6|-|few
TGTGCCAGCAGTTTTGGAACAGAGTCTTCACCCCTCCACTTT
CASSFGTESSPLHF
>TRBV27|TRBJ2-5|-|-
TGTGCCAGCAGTTTAATCGGGGAAGAGACCCAGTACTTC
CASSLIGEETQYF
>TRBV12-5|TRBJ1-3|TRBD1|-
TGTGCTAGTGGTCCAAATCCCGGGACAGGGGCTGGAAACACCATATATTTT
CASGPNPGTGAGNTIYF
>TRBV21-1|TRBJ2-7|-|-
TGTGCCAGCAGCAAAGTACGGGGGGTCGACGAGCAGTACTTC
CASSKVRGVDEQYF
>TRBV30|TRBJ1-6|-|-
TGTGCCTGGAGCAAAGAGGACAGATCACCCCTCCACTTT
CAWSKEDRSPLHF
>TRBV12-5|TRBJ2-1|TRBD2|-
TGTGCTAGTGGTTCCGGAGCTAGCGGGAATTACAATGAGCAGTTCTTC
CASGSGASGNYNEQFF
>TRBV27|TRBJ1-6|-|-
TGTGCCAGCAGCAAGTCCCCCCAGGGTAATTCACCCCTCCACTTT
CASSKSPQGNSPLHF
>TRBV3-1/TRBV3-2|TRBJ1-3|TRBD1|-
TGTGCCAGCAGCCAAGGGGACAGCTTTGGAAACACCATATATTTT
CASSQGDSFGNTIYF
>TRBV6-5|TRBJ1-1|TRBD1|-
TGTGCCAGCAGACCCCCAGGGGGGATCGACACTGAAGCTTTCTTT
CASRPPGGIDTEAFF
>TRBV3-1/TRBV3-2|TRBJ2-5|-|-
TGTGCCAGCAGCCAAGCGGTCGGTGGAGAGACCCAGTACTTC
CASSQAVGGETQYF
>TRBV28|TRBJ1-5|-|-
TGTGCCAGCAGCCCAGGTGGGACACCGTATAGCAATCAGCCCCAGCATTTT
CASSPGGTPYSNQPQHF
>TRBV19|TRBJ2-7|TRBD2|-
TGTGCCAGTAGGGGACTAGCGGGAGGTGTCTACGAGCAGTACTTC
CASRGLAGGVYEQYF
>TRBV10-3|TRBJ2-7|TRBD1|-
TGTGCCATCAGTGCTTCGGCGGCCGGGACAGCCTCCTACGAGCAGTACTTC
CAISASAAGTASYEQYF
>TRBV28|TRBJ1-2|TRBD1|few
TGTGCCAGCAAGGACAGGGAAGAGGGCGGCTACACCTTC
CASKDREEGGYTF
>TRBV6-5|TRBJ2-5|-|-
TGTGCCAGCAGTTACACAATAAGCGGGGAGACCCAGTACTTC
CASSYTISGETQYF
>TRBV27|TRBJ2-2|TRBD2|-
TGTGCCAGCAGTTTGCGGGGGGTTAGTGCCGGGGAGCTGTTTTTT
CASSLRGVSAGELFF
>TRBV19|TRBJ2-3|TRBD2|-
TGTGCCAGTAGCTTGGGACTAGTGCGCACAGATACGCAGTATTTT
CASSLGLVRTDTQYF
>TRBV29-1|TRBJ2-7|-|once
TGCAGCGTTTATCCGAACGGGAACTACGAGCAGTACTTC
CSVYPNGNYEQYF
>TRBV23-1|TRBJ2-1|TRBD2|-
TGCGCCAGCAGTCAACGCTCCGGGACTAGCGGGAGGACCTCCTACAATGAGCAGTTCTTC
CASSQRSGTSGRTSYNEQFF
>TRBV5-4|TRBJ2-5|-|-
TGTGCCAGCAGCCCAGGGGGGGCGGGGGGCACCGGAGAGACCCAGTACTTC
CASSPGGAGGTGETQYF
>TRBV6-2/TRBV6-3|TRBJ2-6|TRBD1|-
TGTGCCAGCAGCCCACAGGGGGTCGGGGCCAACGTCCTGACTTTC
CASSPQGVGANVLTF